These T cell receptor beta chains were read from a single sample in a study of cytomegalovirus exposure and HLA in healthy donors. Profiling relied on immunoSEQ multiplex PCR, and the TCRdb table lists in-frame clones only, not all of them. This repertoire shows about 150,000 clones, around 80% found once; its top ten account for 2.5% to 4%. Sequences were obtained from PBMCs. All receptors come from a woman aged 50 to 60 in good health and CMV-seropositive. CDR3s include the opening cysteine and the closing phenylalanine or tryptophan. The D gene is left open where the match is weak. The size of a clone is reported for some rows only, either as once, few or many, or as a class for expanded clones.

TRBD2	TRBJ2-2	.	TRBV18	TGTGCCAGCTCACCAGAGATAGCGGGACCCACCGGGGAGCTGTTTTTT	CASSPEIAGPTGELFF
TRBD1	TRBJ2-7	once	TRBV2	TGTGCCAGCAGCCCGGGACAGGGGGCCGAGCAGTACTTC	CASSPGQGAEQYF
.	TRBJ1-2	.	TRBV15	TGTGCCACCAGCAATGGCCACGGGTATGGCTACACCTTC	CATSNGHGYGYTF
.	TRBJ2-7	.	TRBV19	TGTGCCAGTAGTATTGCCAGGGGCTCCTACGAGCAGTACTTC	CASSIARGSYEQYF
.	TRBJ1-2	.	TRBV28	TGTGCCAGCAGTCCAACGGCCGCGGACAGACCCAACTATGGCTACACCTTC	CASSPTAADRPNYGYTF
TRBD2	TRBJ2-1	.	TRBV7-3	TGTGCCAGCAGCGGACTAGCGGCTTCCTACAATGAGCAGTTCTTC	CASSGLAASYNEQFF
TRBD1	TRBJ2-2	few	TRBV7-2	TGTGCCAGCAGCTTCCGGGGACAGGGTACCGGGGAGCTGTTTTTT	CASSFRGQGTGELFF
TRBD2	TRBJ2-3	.	TRBV7-9	TGTGCCAGCAGCTTAGGGGTTCGCGGGGGGGCCAGCGCAGATACGCAGTATTTT	CASSLGVRGGASADTQYF
TRBD1	TRBJ2-5	.	TRBV7-9	TGTGCCAGCAGCTTAGGGTCGGGGACAGATGTGGGGACCCAGTACTTC	CASSLGSGTDVGTQYF
.	TRBJ2-7	.	TRBV7-9	TGTGCCAGCAGCCTCCGAGGGCTCCACATGGAGCAGTACTTC	CASSLRGLHMEQYF
.	TRBJ1-1	few	TRBV6-5	TGTGCCAGCAGTTACCGTACAGGGCGTAGGGACACTGAAGCTTTCTTT	CASSYRTGRRDTEAFF
TRBD1	TRBJ2-5	.	TRBV6-1	TGTGCCAGCAGCCCGACAGGGGGCGGGTGGACCCAGTACTTC	CASSPTGGGWTQYF
TRBD1	TRBJ1-1	.	TRBV5-1	TGCGCCAGCAGCTATCTTGCCGGGACAGGGAACACTGAAGCTTTCTTT	CASSYLAGTGNTEAFF
TRBD2	TRBJ2-5	.	TRBV7-3	TGTGCCAGCAGTCAACAGCCTAGCGGGCAAGAGACCCAGTACTTC	CASSQQPSGQETQYF
.	TRBJ1-5	.	TRBV30	TGTGCCTGGAGTGTCTCCAGGGATCAGCCCCAGCATTTT	CAWSVSRDQPQHF
.	TRBJ1-5	.	TRBV6-1	TGTGCCAGCAGTGTCCTAACAGGGCCTCAGCCCCAGCATTTT	CASSVLTGPQPQHF
.	TRBJ2-2	.	TRBV12-2	TGTGCAAGTCGCTTGTCCCGAGGGCTAGCGGGAAGGAACACCGGGGAGCTGTTTTTT	CASRLSRGLAGRNTGELFF
TRBD2	TRBJ2-1	.	TRBV7-2	TGTGCCAGCAGCTGGACTAGCGGGGGGGACAGTGAGCAGTTCTTC	CASSWTSGGDSEQFF
.	TRBJ1-4	.	TRBV6-5	TGTGCCAGCAGTGACAGACTTAATGAAAAACTGTTTTTT	CASSDRLNEKLFF
.	TRBJ1-1	once	TRBV30	TGTGCCTGGAGTGTAGCGGGACGGTCGAACACTGAAGCTTTCTTT	CAWSVAGRSNTEAFF
TRBD1	TRBJ1-1	once	TRBV9	TGTGCCAGCAGCGTACACCCCGGGACAGGGCTCGTGAACACTGAAGCTTTCTTT	CASSVHPGTGLVNTEAFF
TRBD1	TRBJ2-3	.	TRBV12-5	TGTGCTAGTGGTCCGGGCAGGGGGACAGATACGCAGTATTTT	CASGPGRGTDTQYF
TRBD1	TRBJ1-5	.	TRBV30	TGTGCCTGGAGTGTATTGGGACAGGAGAATCAGCCCCAGCATTTT	CAWSVLGQENQPQHF
.	TRBJ1-1	.	TRBV18	TGTGCCAGCTCACCCTCCTCGGACACGACGAACACTGAAGCTTTCTTT	CASSPSSDTTNTEAFF
TRBD2	TRBJ2-3	few	TRBV7-9	TGTGCCAGCAGCTTAAGACTAGCGGGAGTATTAGATACGCAGTATTTT	CASSLRLAGVLDTQYF
.	TRBJ1-3	.	TRBV25-1	TGTGCCAGCAGTGAAGGGGCCTCTGGAAACACCATATATTTT	CASSEGASGNTIYF
TRBD2	TRBJ2-7	.	TRBV29-1	TGCAGCGTTGAAGGGCTAGCGGGCAGCCGGGAGCAGTACTTC	CSVEGLAGSREQYF
.	TRBJ2-6	.	TRBV28	TGTGCCAGCAGTTCGGTCTGGGAGGCAGGTAGGGGTCCTGGGGCCAACGTCCTGACTTTC	CASSSVWEAGRGPGANVLTF
TRBD2	TRBJ2-1	.	TRBV29-1	TGCAGCGCCCGCCTAGGGGCGAGCGGGAGGCCCTCCTACAATGAGCAGTTCTTC	CSARLGASGRPSYNEQFF
.	TRBJ2-3	.	TRBV4-3	TGCGCCAGCAGCCAAGATGCTGGGAGACGGACAGATACGCAGTATTTT	CASSQDAGRRTDTQYF
TRBD1	TRBJ2-3	once	TRBV30	TGTGCCTGGAGTGTACAGGGGGCAGATACGCAGTATTTT	CAWSVQGADTQYF
.	TRBJ2-6	.	TRBV5-6	TGTGCCAGCAGCCTCCTGGAGGGTGGGGCCAACGTCCTGACTTTC	CASSLLEGGANVLTF
.	TRBJ1-2	.	TRBV7-2	TGTGCCAGCAGCCAGGGGAACTATGGCTACACCTTC	CASSQGNYGYTF
TRBD1	TRBJ2-3	many	TRBV4-2	TGTGCCAGCAGCCAGGCCTGGGTACAGGGGGCAGATACGCAGTATTTT	CASSQAWVQGADTQYF
TRBD1	TRBJ1-5	.	TRBV30	TGTGCCTGGGGGACAGCCTATCAGCCCCAGCATTTT	CAWGTAYQPQHF
TRBD2	TRBJ2-7	once	TRBV7-9	TGTGCCAGCAGCTTAGCTCCTAGCGGCTCCTACGAGCAGTACTTC	CASSLAPSGSYEQYF
TRBD1	TRBJ1-4	.	TRBV27	TGTGCCAGCAGTTGGGACAGGGGTAATGAAAAACTGTTTTTT	CASSWDRGNEKLFF
.	TRBJ2-2	.	TRBV11-2	TGTGCCAGCAGCTTAGCGGGTGACGGAAACACCGGGGAGCTGTTTTTT	CASSLAGDGNTGELFF
TRBD1	TRBJ2-6	.	TRBV19	TGTGCCAGTAGTATGAGGGGACAGACGGACTCTGGGGCCAACGTCCTGACTTTC	CASSMRGQTDSGANVLTF
TRBD2	TRBJ2-3	.	TRBV11-2	TGTGCCAGCAGCTTATCGTACCGGGAGGGGTATTTT	CASSLSYREGYF
TRBD1	TRBJ2-2	.	TRBV5-1	TGCGCCAGCAGCCTCGGGACAGGGGCTACCGGGGAGCTGTTTTTT	CASSLGTGATGELFF
TRBD1	TRBJ2-1	.	TRBV18	TGTGCCAGCTCACCTCCAACACAGGGGAATGAGCAGTTCTTC	CASSPPTQGNEQFF
TRBD2	TRBJ2-2	.	TRBV5-1	TGCGCCAGCAGCTTGTCAGGGACTAGGAACACCGGGGAGCTGTTTTTT	CASSLSGTRNTGELFF
TRBD1	TRBJ1-6	.	TRBV19	TGTGCCAGTAGTAATGGACAGGCAAGTTCACCCCTCCACTTT	CASSNGQASSPLHF
.	TRBJ1-1	.	TRBV27	TGTGCCACCTATAGTTTCGAAGAGCCCCGAGGCACTGAAGCTTTCTTT	CATYSFEEPRGTEAFF
TRBD1	TRBJ1-5	.	TRBV28	TGTGCCAGCAGTTGGGGACAGGGGGCCAAAAAGAGCAATCAGCCCCAGCATTTT	CASSWGQGAKKSNQPQHF
.	TRBJ1-3	.	TRBV28	TGTGCCAGCAGTTTTCCCCGAGGGCTTGGAAACACCATATATTTT	CASSFPRGLGNTIYF
TRBD2	TRBJ2-1	.	TRBV5-1	TGCGCCAGCAGCATGACTAGCGGGAGCGGGTCGGGCGAGCAGTTCTTC	CASSMTSGSGSGEQFF
TRBD2	TRBJ2-3	.	TRBV30	TGTGCCTCCAGAGGGCGGGGGGGCGACACGCAGTATTTT	CASRGRGGDTQYF
.	TRBJ1-2	.	TRBV9	TGTGCCAGCAGCTCTCTGACTGGCTATGGCTACACCTTC	CASSSLTGYGYTF
.	TRBJ1-4	few	TRBV7-9	TGTGCCAGCAGCTTAGAACGGGGAGTAGGGGAAAAACTGTTTTTT	CASSLERGVGEKLFF
TRBD1	TRBJ2-4	.	TRBV6-5	TGTGCCAGCAGTTACCGCTCACGACAGGGGATGGACATTCAGTACTTC	CASSYRSRQGMDIQYF
.	TRBJ2-7	few	TRBV5-5	TGTGCCAGCAGCTTGGCGGAGGAGCAGTACTTC	CASSLAEEQYF
.	TRBJ1-2	few	TRBV7-2	TGTGCCAGCAGCTTAGGGACTTCTTATGGCTACACCTTC	CASSLGTSYGYTF
TRBD2	TRBJ2-1	.	TRBV7-8	TGTGCCAGCAGCCCCTGGGGGGGACCCTACAATGAGCAGTTCTTC	CASSPWGGPYNEQFF